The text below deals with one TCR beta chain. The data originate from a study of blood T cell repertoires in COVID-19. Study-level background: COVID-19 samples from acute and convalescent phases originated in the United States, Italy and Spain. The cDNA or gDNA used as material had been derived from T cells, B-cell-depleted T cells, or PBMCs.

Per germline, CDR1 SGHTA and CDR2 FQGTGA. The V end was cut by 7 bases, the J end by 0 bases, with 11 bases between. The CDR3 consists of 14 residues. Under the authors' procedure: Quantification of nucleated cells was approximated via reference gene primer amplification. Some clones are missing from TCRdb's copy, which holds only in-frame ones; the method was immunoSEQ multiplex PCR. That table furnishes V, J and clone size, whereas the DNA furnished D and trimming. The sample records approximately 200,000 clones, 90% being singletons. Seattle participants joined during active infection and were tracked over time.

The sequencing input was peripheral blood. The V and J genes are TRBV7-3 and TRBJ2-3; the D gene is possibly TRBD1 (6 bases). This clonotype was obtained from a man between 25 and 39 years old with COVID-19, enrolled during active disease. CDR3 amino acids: CASTRGQSTDTQYF. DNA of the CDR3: TGTGCCAGCACCAGGGGCCAAAGCACAGATACGCAGTATTTT.